These 12 T cell receptor beta chains originate from one sample sequenced in a study of beta chain features in type 1 diabetes (dated by TCRdb to the late 2010s). Receptors were amplified or captured by the immunoSEQ multiplex PCR assay. The entire isolated RNA was reverse transcribed using the High Capacity cDNA Reverse Transcription Kit, and thus expressed TCRB transcripts were sequenced. TCRdb carries this immuneACCESS record with in-frame sequences only. Its versions omit some clonotypes, under half of them owing to an unresolved V gene in the studies checked, with the rest unexplained. The sample yields about 370,000 clones; over 8.5% were counted once. The top ten constitute about 0.64% of the sample. Antigen specificity for these receptors is unknown. What the research found in general, with its limitations: Type 1 diabetes patients showed a moderate but significant shortening of TCRB CDR3 length in all four CD4+ subsets.

What was sequenced was central memory CD4+ T cells from blood. The receptors here all came from a man aged 25 to 40 with type 1 diabetes.

This clone came up a few times. CDR3 DNA sequence: TGTGCCAGCGGCTCCCGGACAGGGCTTAATGAAAAACTGTTTTTT. Its protein is CASGSRTGLNEKLFF. The chain links TRBV7-6 to TRBJ1-4; TRBD1 agrees at 8 bases. The CDR3 length is 15 residues. V shed 8 bases and J 4 bases; nucleotides not matched to a gene: 9. From germline, CDR1 is SGHVS and CDR2 FNYEAQ.

This clone was seen a handful of times. The chain uses TRBV18 and TRBJ2-6; 9 nucleotides line up with TRBD1. The ends lost 3 bases at V and 0 bases at J; junction bases unmatched: 6. The CDR3 runs 18 residues. Germline V gives CDR1 KGHSH, CDR2 LQKENI. CDR3 DNA: TGTGCCAGCTCACCGCCGGGACAGGGAAGCTCTGGGGCCAACGTCCTGACTTTC. It specifies CASSPPGQGSSGANVLTF.

This clone was counted only a few times. The junction shows a germline mismatch at one end, possibly a read error. This chain's CDR3 is CATSGAAQTEAFF. CDR3 DNA: TGTGCCACCAGTGGCGCAGCCCAGACTGAAGCTTTCTTT. J is TRBJ1-1 and V is TRBV10-3; D unclear. Germline assignment: CDR1 ENHRY and CDR2 SYGVKD. The CDR3 contains 13 residues.

This chain links TRBV6-5 with TRBJ2-2; TRBD1 matches 7 bases. The CDR3 extends over 13 amino acids. Germline V gene sequence: CDR1 MNHEY, CDR2 SVGAGI. Trimming cost V 7 bases and J 7 bases; bases outside gene matches: 6. CDR3: CASTRQGRGELFF. In DNA form, the CDR3 reads TGTGCCAGCACCCGACAGGGCCGCGGGGAGCTGTTTTTT.

The chain uses TRBV5-6 and TRBJ1-1; the D is unclear. The CDR3 is made up of 12 amino acids. V lost 3 bases, J lost 7 bases, and 10 bases lay in between. Germline assignment: CDR1 SGHDT and CDR2 YYEEEE. The CDR3 coding sequence is TGTGCCAGCAGCTCTTTACAGCTTGAAGCTTTCTTT. Translating gives CASSSLQLEAFF.

This clone was picked up a small number of times. The rearrangement joins TRBV6-5 to TRBJ2-7, with D perhaps matching TRBD2 (6 bases). The V gene lost 6 bases and the J gene lost 0 bases, with 15 bases spanning the gap. The germline CDR1 and CDR2 sequences are MNHEY and SVGAGI. The CDR3 has 15 amino acids. The CDR3 region has the DNA TGTGCCAGCAGAAACCCGACTAGGGGCTCCTACGAGCAGTACTTC. It encodes CASRNPTRGSYEQYF.

V and J are TRBV29-1 and TRBJ1-5; no definite D call. V dropped 1 base and J dropped 6 bases, with 19 bases sitting between them. The germline CDR1 and CDR2 sequences are SQVTM and ANQGSEA. The CDR3 is 16 residues long. The CDR3 DNA follows: TGCAGCGTTGAAGGTCATACAGATCAGCTGAGTCAGCCCCAGCATTTT. Its protein product is CSVEGHTDQLSQPQHF. Full variable domain (rest looked up from reference TRBV29-1 and TRBJ1-5): SAVISQKPSRDICQRGTSLTIQCQVDSQVTMMFWYRQQPGQSLTLIATANQGSEATYESGFVIDKFPISRPNLTFSTLTVSNMSPEDSSIYLCSVEGHTDQLSQPQHFGDGTRLSIL.

This clone was counted only a few times. The V and J genes are TRBV11-3 and TRBJ2-3; D possibly corresponds to TRBD2 (6 bases). The CDR3 loop spans 14 amino acids. V was pared by 2 bases and J by 3 bases, with 9 bases between. The germline CDR1 and CDR2 sequences are SGHNT and YENEEA. This chain's CDR3 is CASSLSLATDTQYF. For the CDR3, the DNA is TGTGCCAGCAGCTTATCGCTAGCGACAGATACGCAGTATTTT.

This clone was seen a handful of times. The chain uses TRBV29-1 and TRBJ1-1; D not resolved. V gave up 2 bases and J gave up 1 base, with 8 bases separating them. CDR1 and CDR2 from the germline V gene are SQVTM and ANQGSEA. This CDR3 region has 13 residues. CDR3 amino acids: CSVELAENTEAFF. CDR3 nucleotide sequence: TGCAGCGTTGAACTGGCCGAGAACACTGAAGCTTTCTTT.

The gene calls are TRBV5-1 and TRBJ1-1, with 8 bases that match TRBD1. V trimming: 4 bases; J trimming: 4 bases; junction bases outside the gene matches: 9. In germline, CDR1 is SGHRS, CDR2 YFSETQ. The CDR3 consists of 15 residues. The DNA of the CDR3 is TGCGCCAGCAGCCACGGACAGGGCCGGGCCACTGAAGCTTTCTTT. As protein: CASSHGQGRATEAFF.

The chain joins TRBV5-4 to TRBJ2-7; TRBD2 agrees at 7 bases. Trimming took 0 bases from V and 5 from J; bases not matched to a gene: 8. The CDR3 has 15 amino acids. The V gene's germline CDR1 is SGHNT and CDR2 YYREEE (reference sequence). CDR3 residues: CASSLVSAGVHEQYF. The CDR3 nucleotides read TGTGCCAGCAGCTTGGTCTCCGCGGGAGTCCACGAGCAGTACTTC.

The chain couples TRBV5-4 to TRBJ2-7; perhaps TRBD1 as D (5 bases). The germline V gene has CDR1 SGHNT and CDR2 YYREEE (reference sequence). With 4 bases removed from V and 7 bases from J, the gap between germline ends came to 15 bases. This CDR3 comprises 13 residues. In nucleotides, the CDR3 is TGTGCCAGCAGCCAAGAAGGGGCCACGGAGCAGTACTTC. Residues: CASSQEGATEQYF.